This T cell receptor (beta chain) was obtained from a study of T cell repertoires in cytomegalovirus infection (dated by TCRdb to between 2019 and 2020). Notes on the research overall: The HLA type of each donor mattered for the analysis, because public TCR beta signatures pointed to carriage of CMV infection along with the matching HLA type.

Results the study describes overall, beyond this receptor: Cumulative frequency of public TCR beta family members discriminated carriers of CMV infection plus the relevant HLA type in this cohort and an independent approximately 350-donor cohort. The ex vivo response was dominated by HLA-C-restricted CMV-specific TCR beta clonotypes, which also provided the single most frequent clonotype in two of eight donors.

Many counts were recorded for this clonotype. The antigen it recognizes is unknown. No qualities accompany the bases; no much larger clone lies one base away. According to the germline V gene, CDR1 reads MDHEN and CDR2 reads SYDVKM. Inclusive of the bounding cysteine and phenylalanine, the CDR3 is 14 residues long. Only the CDR3 DNA stays, 42 bases, in frame from base 1. V loses 3 bases of germline sequence and J loses 0 bases, and the interval between the two ends is 6 bases. Sequencing instrument: Illumina HiSeq 1500. TCRdb ran its own pipeline on the public reads, namely fastp trimming at Q25 and MiXCR clone calling, and kept in-frame beta chains. Records with the same CDR3 protein are collapsed into one entry carrying the most frequent genes and DNA. This sample lists approximately 500,000 distinct CDR3 sequences; more than 15% were detected once. The top ten clonotypes cover approximately 24% of the sample.

The chain uses TRBV28 and TRBJ1-3; no D gene call is confident. The receptor was derived from a human donor in good health (CMV status not recorded). Some clones in this sample may be carry-over from other donors' samples. Sequencing was performed on CD8+ T cells from PBMCs. The DNA is TGTGCCAGCAGTTTGCCAAGCTCTGGAAACACCATATATTTT. Its coded protein is CASSLPSSGNTIYF.